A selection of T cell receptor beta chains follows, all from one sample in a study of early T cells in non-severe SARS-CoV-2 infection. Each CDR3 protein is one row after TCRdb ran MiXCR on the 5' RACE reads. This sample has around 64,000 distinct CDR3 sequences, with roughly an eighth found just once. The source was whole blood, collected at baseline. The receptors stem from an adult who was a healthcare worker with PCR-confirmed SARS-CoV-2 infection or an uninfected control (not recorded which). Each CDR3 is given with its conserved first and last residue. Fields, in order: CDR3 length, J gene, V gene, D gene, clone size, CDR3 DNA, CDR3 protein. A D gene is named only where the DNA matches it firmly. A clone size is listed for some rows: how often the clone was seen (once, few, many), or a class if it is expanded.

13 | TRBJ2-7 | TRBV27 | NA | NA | TGTGCCAGCAGTTTCCTCGACACCTACGAGCAGTACTTC | CASSFLDTYEQYF
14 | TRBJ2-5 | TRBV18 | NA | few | TGTGCCAGCTCACCGGACGGGATCCAGGAGACCCAGTACTTC | CASSPDGIQETQYF
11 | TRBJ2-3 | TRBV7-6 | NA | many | TGTGCCAGCAGCTTGGATGATACGCAGTATTTT | CASSLDDTQYF
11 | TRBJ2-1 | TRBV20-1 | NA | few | TGCAGTGCTATGCCGGGACATGAGCAGTTCTTC | CSAMPGHEQFF
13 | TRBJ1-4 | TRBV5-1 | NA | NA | TGCGCCAGCAGCTTGGGTGATTTGGACGTACTGTTTTTT | CASSLGDLDVLFF
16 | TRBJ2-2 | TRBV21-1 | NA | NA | TGTGCCAGCAGCGGCCGGGACAGGGGTCTCACCGGGGAGCTGTTTTTT | CASSGRDRGLTGELFF
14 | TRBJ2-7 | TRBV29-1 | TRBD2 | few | TGCAGCGTTCGGACTAGCGGAAGCTCCTACGAGCAGTACTTC | CSVRTSGSSYEQYF
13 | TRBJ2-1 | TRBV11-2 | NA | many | TGTGCCAGCAGCTTAGGCCTAGCAATCGAGCAGTTCTTC | CASSLGLAIEQFF
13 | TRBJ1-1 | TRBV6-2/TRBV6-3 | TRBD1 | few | TGTGCCAGCAGTCTAACTCCCAGGGGGACAGCTTTCTTT | CASSLTPRGTAFF
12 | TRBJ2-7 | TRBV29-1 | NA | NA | TGCAGCGGATCGGGGGGCATTGGCGAGCAGTACTTC | CSGSGGIGEQYF
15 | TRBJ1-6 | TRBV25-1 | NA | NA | TGTGCCAGCAGCGAAGCAGGGGCGAGTAATTCACCCCTCCACTTT | CASSEAGASNSPLHF
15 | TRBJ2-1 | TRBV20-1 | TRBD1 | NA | TGCAGTGCTAACCCGGGACAGGGGGACCACAATGAGCAGTTCTTC | CSANPGQGDHNEQFF
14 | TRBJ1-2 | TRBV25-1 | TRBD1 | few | TGTGCCAGCAGTGAACACAGGGGAGTAAATGGCTACACCTTC | CASSEHRGVNGYTF
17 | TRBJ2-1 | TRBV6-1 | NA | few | TGTGCCATCCACCCCCAGAGGGTAGGGTTGAGGCACAATGAGCAGTTCTTC | CAIHPQRVGLRHNEQFF
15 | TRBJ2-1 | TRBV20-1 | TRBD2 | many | TGCAGTGCTAGGGCCATTGGGACTAGCGAATTTGAGCAGTTCTTC | CSARAIGTSEFEQFF
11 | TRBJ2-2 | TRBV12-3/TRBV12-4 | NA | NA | TGTGCCAGCAGTCCGAACGGGGAGCTGTTTTTT | CASSPNGELFF
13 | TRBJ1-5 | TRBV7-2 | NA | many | TGTGCCAGCAGCTGGGAGGGCAATCAGCCCCAGCATTTT | CASSWEGNQPQHF
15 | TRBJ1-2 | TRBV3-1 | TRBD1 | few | TGTGCCAGCAGCCATGGACAGGGGATTAACTATGGCTACACCTTC | CASSHGQGINYGYTF
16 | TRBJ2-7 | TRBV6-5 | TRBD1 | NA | TGTGCCAGCAGTTACTCCCCGGACAGGGTGGCCTACGAGCAGTACTTC | CASSYSPDRVAYEQYF
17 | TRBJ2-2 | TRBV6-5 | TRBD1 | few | TGTGCCAGCAGTTACTCCAAGACAGGGGGCGATTCCGGGGAGCTGTTTTTT | CASSYSKTGGDSGELFF
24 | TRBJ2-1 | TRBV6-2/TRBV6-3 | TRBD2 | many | TGTGCCAGCAGTTACGTCCAGACAAGCGGGAGGCTCCGTACCTCCGGCGCCCGTTACAATGAGCAGTTCTTC | CASSYVQTSGRLRTSGARYNEQFF
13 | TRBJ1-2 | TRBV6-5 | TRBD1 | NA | TGTGCCAGCGCGACAGGGGGCAGAGAGGGCTACACCTTC | CASATGGREGYTF
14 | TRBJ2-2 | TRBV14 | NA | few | TGTGCCAGCAGCCACAGAGGACAGACCGGGGAGCTGTTTTTT | CASSHRGQTGELFF
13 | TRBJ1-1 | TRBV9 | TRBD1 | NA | TGTGCCAGCAGCGTAGGGCAGGGGGCTGAAGCTTTCTTT | CASSVGQGAEAFF
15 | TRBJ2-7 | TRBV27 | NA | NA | TGTGCCAGCAGTTACCTACTCGGGGATCTTTACGAGCAGTACTTC | CASSYLLGDLYEQYF
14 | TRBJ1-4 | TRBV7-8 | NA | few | TGTGCCAGCAGCTTAGCAGGGGCAAATGAAAAACTGTTTTTT | CASSLAGANEKLFF
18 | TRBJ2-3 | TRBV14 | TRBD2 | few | TGTGCCAGCAGCCAGTGGACTAGCGGGGGGTCGTTCACAGATACGCAGTATTTT | CASSQWTSGGSFTDTQYF
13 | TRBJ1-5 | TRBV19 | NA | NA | TGTGCCAGTAGTATTTTCCTTGATGCGCCCCAGCATTTT | CASSIFLDAPQHF
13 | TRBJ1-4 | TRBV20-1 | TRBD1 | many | TGCAGTGCCAGGAGGGGGCTGGGGGAAAAACTGTTTTTT | CSARRGLGEKLFF
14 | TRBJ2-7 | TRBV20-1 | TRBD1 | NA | TGCAGTGCTGGACGGACAGGGGGCTCCTACGAGCAGTACTTC | CSAGRTGGSYEQYF
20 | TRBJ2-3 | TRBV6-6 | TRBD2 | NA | TGTGCCAGCAGTTACTCACGCGCTGGCGGGGGGGGTTCTAGCACAGATACGCAGTATTTT | CASSYSRAGGGGSSTDTQYF
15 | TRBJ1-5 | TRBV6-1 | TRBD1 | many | TGTGCCAGCAGTGACAGGGGGAATGGCAATCAGCCCCAGCATTTT | CASSDRGNGNQPQHF
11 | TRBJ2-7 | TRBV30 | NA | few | TGTGCCTGGAGTAAGGGGGTTGAGCAGTACTTC | CAWSKGVEQYF
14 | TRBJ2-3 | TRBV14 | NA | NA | TGTGCCAGCAGCCAAAGCCTACCAGGCGATACGCAGTATTTT | CASSQSLPGDTQYF
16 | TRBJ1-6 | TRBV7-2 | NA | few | TGTGCCAGCAGCTTAGCGCCGACCGCCGCGGATTCACCCCTCCACTTT | CASSLAPTAADSPLHF
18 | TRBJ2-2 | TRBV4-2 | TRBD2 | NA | TGTGCCAGCAGCCAAGGGACTAGCGGGGGCCCGGGACCCGGGGAGCTGTTTTTT | CASSQGTSGGPGPGELFF
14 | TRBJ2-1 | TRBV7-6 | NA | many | TGTGCCAGCAGCTTTCGACAAGGGGGTCAGGAGCAGTTCTTC | CASSFRQGGQEQFF
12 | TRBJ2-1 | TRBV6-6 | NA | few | TGTGCCAGCTGCCTCACACGGCGGGAGCAGTTCTTC | CASCLTRREQFF